The rows below give T cell receptor beta chains drawn from one sample of a study of response to subunit inactivated influenza vaccine. MiXCR, applied by TCRdb to the RT-PCR reads, yields one record per CDR3 protein. The data show around 750,000 distinct CDR3 sequences, with around 20% seen just once and roughly a tenth held by the top ten. This specimen was PBMCs from blood, taken 5 days after vaccination. These receptors all stem from a man aged 45-65 years who received an inactivated influenza vaccine. CDR3s include the opening cysteine and the closing phenylalanine or tryptophan. A D gene is named only where the DNA matches it firmly. Only part of the rows carry a size: once, few, many, or a class if the clone is expanded.

d_gene,abundance,j_gene,v_gene,CDR3aa,CDR3nt
TRBD2,few,TRBJ2-5,TRBV7-2,CASSGTSGSGRETQYF,TGTGCCAGCAGTGGGACTAGCGGGAGTGGCCGCGAGACCCAGTACTTC
NA,NA,TRBJ2-3,TRBV20-1,CSARVPASSTDTQYF,TGCAGTGCTAGAGTGCCAGCATCTAGCACAGATACGCAGTATTTT
TRBD2,few,TRBJ2-1,TRBV3-1,CASSQEIAGGDSNEQFF,TGTGCCAGCAGCCAAGAGATAGCGGGGGGGGATAGCAATGAGCAGTTCTTC
TRBD2,NA,TRBJ2-1,TRBV7-2,CASSLWGLAGSNEQFF,TGTGCCAGCAGCTTATGGGGACTAGCGGGATCCAATGAGCAGTTCTTC
NA,many,TRBJ1-1,TRBV5-1,CASTRSGTEAFF,TGCGCCAGCACGAGGTCGGGCACTGAAGCTTTCTTT
NA,few,TRBJ2-5,TRBV25-1,CASSEHREQETQYF,TGTGCCAGCAGTGAGCACAGGGAGCAAGAGACCCAGTACTTC
NA,many,TRBJ2-3,TRBV10-3,CAINSGGLSSTDTQYF,TGTGCCATCAACAGTGGGGGCCTCTCTAGCACAGATACGCAGTATTTT
NA,NA,TRBJ2-1,TRBV20-1,CSAFRAAGDEQFF,TGCAGTGCTTTCCGGGCCGCTGGGGATGAGCAGTTCTTC
NA,few,TRBJ2-7,TRBV20-1,CSASGTNIYEQYF,TGCAGTGCTAGCGGGACCAACATCTACGAGCAGTACTTC
NA,few,TRBJ2-1,TRBV12-3/TRBV12-4,CASNSGYNEQFF,TGTGCCAGCAACAGCGGATACAATGAGCAGTTCTTC
TRBD2,few,TRBJ2-3,TRBV4-2,CASSRSGASGTDTQYF,TGTGCCAGCAGCCGATCCGGGGCTAGCGGTACAGATACGCAGTATTTT
TRBD2,NA,TRBJ2-5,TRBV20-1,CSAREGTRGTYQETQYF,TGCAGTGCTAGAGAAGGGACTAGGGGTACTTACCAAGAGACCCAGTACTTC
NA,few,TRBJ2-7,TRBV9,CASHCGQFYEQYF,TGTGCCAGCCATTGCGGACAGTTCTACGAGCAGTACTTC
NA,NA,TRBJ1-2,TRBV10-2,CASSYRPANYGYTF,TGCGCCAGCAGTTACAGGCCCGCTAACTATGGCTACACCTTC
NA,many,TRBJ2-1,TRBV29-1,CSAESGEQFF,TGCAGCGCTGAATCGGGTGAGCAGTTCTTC
TRBD2,NA,TRBJ2-3,TRBV15,CATSEGLAGRTDTQYF,TGTGCCACCAGCGAGGGACTAGCGGGACGCACAGATACGCAGTATTTT
NA,NA,TRBJ2-5,TRBV3-1,CASSNKQLQETQYF,TGTGCCAGCAGCAATAAGCAGCTCCAAGAGACCCAGTACTTC
NA,many,TRBJ2-1,TRBV4-3,CASSQGPYNEQFF,TGTGCCAGCAGCCAGGGACCATACAATGAGCAGTTCTTC
NA,few,TRBJ1-2,TRBV11-2,CASTQEHHSNYGYTF,TGTGCCAGCACCCAGGAGCACCACTCTAACTATGGCTACACCTTC
NA,few,TRBJ2-4,TRBV6-2/TRBV6-3,CASSYNVVLNIQYF,TGTGCCAGCAGTTACAACGTAGTTCTGAACATTCAGTACTTC
NA,few,TRBJ2-7,TRBV5-1,CASSLEMVGEQYF,TGCGCCAGCAGCTTGGAGATGGTGGGCGAGCAGTACTTC
NA,few,TRBJ2-7,TRBV6-5,CASSYSSGLGYEQYF,TGTGCCAGCAGTTACTCGTCCGGACTGGGCTACGAGCAGTACTTC
TRBD2,NA,TRBJ2-3,TRBV12-3/TRBV12-4,CASSLGGTYTDTQYF,TGTGCCAGCAGTTTGGGAGGGACCTACACAGATACGCAGTATTTT
TRBD1,NA,TRBJ2-1,TRBV6-2/TRBV6-3,CASNTPRQGGGQFF,TGTGCCAGCAACACCCCTCGACAGGGCGGAGGGCAGTTCTTC
NA,NA,TRBJ2-3,TRBV4-1,CASSQVWGLDTDTQYF,TGCGCCAGCAGCCAAGTGTGGGGACTCGACACAGATACGCAGTATTTT
NA,NA,TRBJ2-3,TRBV20-1,CSARVGNPQGGTDTQYF,TGCAGTGCTAGAGTGGGGAATCCTCAGGGCGGCACAGATACGCAGTATTTT
TRBD1,few,TRBJ2-7,TRBV10-3,CAISDSGTGNYEQYF,TGTGCCATCAGTGATTCCGGGACAGGGAACTACGAGCAGTACTTC
NA,NA,TRBJ2-5,TRBV9,CASSADSRSKTQYF,TGTGCCAGCAGCGCCGACTCCCGATCCAAGACCCAGTACTTC
TRBD1,few,TRBJ2-7,TRBV4-3,CASSQDRQGSRDEQYF,TGCGCCAGCAGCCAAGATCGACAGGGGTCTCGGGACGAGCAGTACTTC
NA,few,TRBJ2-5,TRBV20-1,CSARNIGGKETQYF,TGCAGTGCTAGGAATATTGGGGGGAAAGAGACCCAGTACTTC
NA,few,TRBJ2-7,TRBV4-2,CASSQVRGSYEQYF,TGTGCCAGCAGCCAAGTCCGGGGGTCCTACGAGCAGTACTTC
TRBD1,few,TRBJ1-2,TRBV7-2,CASSIRTGTNYGYTF,TGTGCCAGCAGCATAAGGACAGGGACTAACTATGGCTACACCTTC
NA,few,TRBJ1-4,TRBV6-5,CASSYSRVRASEKLFF,TGTGCCAGCAGTTACAGTCGGGTCAGGGCATCCGAAAAACTGTTTTTT